The T cell receptor (beta chain) under discussion was sequenced for a study of blood T cell repertoires in COVID-19. V lost 4 bases, J lost 0 bases, and 10 bases lay in between. CDR3 length equals 15 residues. The germline V gene encodes CDR1 LGHNA and CDR2 YNFKEQ. In the study's own analysis: Cell counts per sample came from amplifying reference gene primers. This table comes from immunoSEQ multiplex PCR, and its TCRdb copy is limited to in-frame clones, with some not included. That table is the source of V, J and clone size, and D and trimming were worked out from the DNA. This table holds around 400,000 clones, 80% to 90% found once.

This chain uses TRBV4-2 with TRBJ2-4; the D gene is possibly TRBD2 (5 bases). Sequenced material: peripheral blood. This receptor was taken from a woman aged 25 to 39 with COVID-19, enrolled during active disease. Here the CDR3 reads CASSPRAGAKNIQYF. CDR3 in DNA: TGTGCCAGCAGCCCACGGGCGGGAGCCAAAAACATTCAGTACTTC.